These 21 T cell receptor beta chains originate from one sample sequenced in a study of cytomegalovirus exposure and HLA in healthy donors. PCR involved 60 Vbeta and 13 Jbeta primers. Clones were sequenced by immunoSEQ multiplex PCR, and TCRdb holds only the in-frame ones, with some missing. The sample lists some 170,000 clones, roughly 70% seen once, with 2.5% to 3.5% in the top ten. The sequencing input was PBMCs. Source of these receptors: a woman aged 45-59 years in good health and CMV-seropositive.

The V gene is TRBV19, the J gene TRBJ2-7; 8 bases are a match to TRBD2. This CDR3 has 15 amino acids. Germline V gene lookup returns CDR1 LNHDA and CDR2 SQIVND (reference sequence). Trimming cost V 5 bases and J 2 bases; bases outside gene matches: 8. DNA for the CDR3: TGTGCCAGTAGTTTCGGGGGGGGTCTAACCTACGAGCAGTACTTC. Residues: CASSFGGGLTYEQYF.

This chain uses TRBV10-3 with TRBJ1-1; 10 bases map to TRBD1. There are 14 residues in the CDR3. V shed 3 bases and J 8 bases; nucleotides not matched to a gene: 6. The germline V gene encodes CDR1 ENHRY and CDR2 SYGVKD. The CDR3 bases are TGTGCCATCAGTGAAAGACCGGGACAGGGGGAAGCTTTCTTT. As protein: CAISERPGQGEAFF.

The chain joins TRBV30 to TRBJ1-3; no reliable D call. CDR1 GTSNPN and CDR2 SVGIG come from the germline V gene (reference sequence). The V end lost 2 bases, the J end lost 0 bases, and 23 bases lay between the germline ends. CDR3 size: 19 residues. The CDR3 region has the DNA TGTGCCTGGAGTCTACCCCTCTGGGCCAATTTAATCTCTGGAAACACCATATATTTT. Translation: CAWSLPLWANLISGNTIYF.

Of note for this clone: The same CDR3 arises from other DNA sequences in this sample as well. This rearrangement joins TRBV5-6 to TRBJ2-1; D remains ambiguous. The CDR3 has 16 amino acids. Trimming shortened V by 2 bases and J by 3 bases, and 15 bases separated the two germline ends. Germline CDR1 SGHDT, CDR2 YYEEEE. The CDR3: CASSFEVVELYNEQFF. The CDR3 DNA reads TGTGCCAGCAGCTTTGAAGTCGTGGAGCTCTACAATGAGCAGTTCTTC.

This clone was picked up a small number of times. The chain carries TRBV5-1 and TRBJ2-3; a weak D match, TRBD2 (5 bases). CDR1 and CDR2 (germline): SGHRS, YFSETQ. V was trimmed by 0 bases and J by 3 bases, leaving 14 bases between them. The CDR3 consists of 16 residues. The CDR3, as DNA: TGCGCCAGCAGCTTGGCCGAGGGTCTGGGTACAGATACGCAGTATTTT. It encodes CASSLAEGLGTDTQYF.

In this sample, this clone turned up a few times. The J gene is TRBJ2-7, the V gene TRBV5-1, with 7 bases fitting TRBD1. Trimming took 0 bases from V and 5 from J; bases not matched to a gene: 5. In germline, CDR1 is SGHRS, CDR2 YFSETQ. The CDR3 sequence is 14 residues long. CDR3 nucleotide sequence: TGCGCCAGCAGCTTGGAAGGGGGCGTCGACGAGCAGTACTTC. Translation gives CASSLEGGVDEQYF. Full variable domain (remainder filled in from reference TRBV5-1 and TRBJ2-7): KAGVTQTPRYLIKTRGQQVTLSCSPISGHRSVSWYQQTPGQGLQFLFEYFSETQRNKGNFPGRFSGRQFSNSRSEMNVSTLELGDSALYLCASSLEGGVDEQYFGPGTRLTVT.

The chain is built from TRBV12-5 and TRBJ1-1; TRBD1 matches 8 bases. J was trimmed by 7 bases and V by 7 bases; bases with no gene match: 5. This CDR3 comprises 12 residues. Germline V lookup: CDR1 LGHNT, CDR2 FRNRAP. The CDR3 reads CASVQGAGEAFF. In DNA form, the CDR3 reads TGTGCTAGTGTCCAGGGGGCAGGTGAAGCTTTCTTT.

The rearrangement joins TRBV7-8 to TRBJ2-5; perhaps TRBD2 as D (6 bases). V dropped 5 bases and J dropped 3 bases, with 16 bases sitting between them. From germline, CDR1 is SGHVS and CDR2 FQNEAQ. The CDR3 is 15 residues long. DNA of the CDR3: TGTGCCAGCAGCCAGAACACCGGGACTGAAGAGACCCAGTACTTC. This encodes CASSQNTGTEETQYF.

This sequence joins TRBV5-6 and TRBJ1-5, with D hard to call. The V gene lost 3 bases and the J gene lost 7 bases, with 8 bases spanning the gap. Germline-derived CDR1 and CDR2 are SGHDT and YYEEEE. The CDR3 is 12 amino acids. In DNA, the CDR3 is TGTGCCAGCAGCTCCGGCGGACAGCCCCAGCATTTT. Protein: CASSSGGQPQHF.

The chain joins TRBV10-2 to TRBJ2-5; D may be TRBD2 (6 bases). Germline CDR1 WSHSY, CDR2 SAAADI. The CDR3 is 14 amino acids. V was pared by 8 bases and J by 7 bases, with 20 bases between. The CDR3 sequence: CASQAAGGVGTQYF. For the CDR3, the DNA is TGCGCCAGCCAGGCAGCGGGTGGGGTGGGGACCCAGTACTTC.

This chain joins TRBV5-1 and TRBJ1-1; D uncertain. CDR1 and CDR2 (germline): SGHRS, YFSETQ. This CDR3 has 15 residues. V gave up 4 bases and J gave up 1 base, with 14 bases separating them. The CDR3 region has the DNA TGCGCCAGCAGCAGAAGTGAGGGTTCGAACACTGAAGCTTTCTTT. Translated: CASSRSEGSNTEAFF.

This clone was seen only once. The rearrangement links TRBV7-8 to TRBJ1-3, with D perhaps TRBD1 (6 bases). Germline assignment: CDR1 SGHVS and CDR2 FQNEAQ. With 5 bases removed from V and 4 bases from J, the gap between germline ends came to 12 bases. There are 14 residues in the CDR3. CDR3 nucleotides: TGTGCCAGCAGCCCGGGGGGGCGCGGAAACACCATATATTTT. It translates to CASSPGGRGNTIYF.

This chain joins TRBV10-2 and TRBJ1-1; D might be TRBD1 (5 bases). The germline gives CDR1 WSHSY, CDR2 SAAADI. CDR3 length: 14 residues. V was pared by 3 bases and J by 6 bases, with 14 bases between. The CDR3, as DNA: TGCGCCAGCAGTGAACCACAGGCCCGATCTGAAGCTTTCTTT. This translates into CASSEPQARSEAFF.

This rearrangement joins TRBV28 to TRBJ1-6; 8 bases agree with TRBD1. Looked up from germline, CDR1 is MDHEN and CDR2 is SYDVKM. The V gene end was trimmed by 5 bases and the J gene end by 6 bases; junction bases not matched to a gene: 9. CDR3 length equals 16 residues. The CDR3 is CASSHSGQGVNSPLHF. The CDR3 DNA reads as TGTGCCAGCAGTCACAGCGGACAGGGAGTTAATTCACCCCTCCACTTT.

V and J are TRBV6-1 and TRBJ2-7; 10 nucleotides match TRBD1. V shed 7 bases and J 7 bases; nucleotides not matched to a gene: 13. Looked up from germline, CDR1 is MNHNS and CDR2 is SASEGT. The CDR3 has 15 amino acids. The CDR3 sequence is CASIPQRQGAREQYF. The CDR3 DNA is TGTGCCAGCATCCCCCAACGACAGGGGGCGCGTGAGCAGTACTTC.

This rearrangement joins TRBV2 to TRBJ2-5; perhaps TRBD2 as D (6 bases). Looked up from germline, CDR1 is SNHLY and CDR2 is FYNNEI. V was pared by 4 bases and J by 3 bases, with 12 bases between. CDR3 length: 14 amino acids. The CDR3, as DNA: TGTGCCAGCAGTGTTCTTTCGGGAGAAGAGACCCAGTACTTC. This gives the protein CASSVLSGEETQYF.

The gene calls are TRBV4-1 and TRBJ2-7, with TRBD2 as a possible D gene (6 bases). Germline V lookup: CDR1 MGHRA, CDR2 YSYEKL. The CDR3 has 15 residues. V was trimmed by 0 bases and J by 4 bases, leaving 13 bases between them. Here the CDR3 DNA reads TGCGCCAGCAGCCAAGACGGGAGAGGGTTTTACGAGCAGTACTTC. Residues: CASSQDGRGFYEQYF.

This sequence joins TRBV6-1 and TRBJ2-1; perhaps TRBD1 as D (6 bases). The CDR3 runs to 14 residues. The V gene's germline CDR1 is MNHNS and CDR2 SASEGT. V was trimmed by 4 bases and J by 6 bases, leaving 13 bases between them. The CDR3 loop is CASSGATGFNEQFF. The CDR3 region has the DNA TGTGCCAGCAGTGGCGCTACAGGGTTCAATGAGCAGTTCTTC.

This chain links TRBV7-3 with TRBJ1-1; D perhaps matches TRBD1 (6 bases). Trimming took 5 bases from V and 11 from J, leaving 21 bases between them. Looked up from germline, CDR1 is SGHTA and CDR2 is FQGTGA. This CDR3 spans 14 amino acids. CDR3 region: CASSPGAPRARAFF. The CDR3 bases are TGTGCCAGCAGCCCAGGGGCCCCTCGGGCGAGGGCTTTCTTT.

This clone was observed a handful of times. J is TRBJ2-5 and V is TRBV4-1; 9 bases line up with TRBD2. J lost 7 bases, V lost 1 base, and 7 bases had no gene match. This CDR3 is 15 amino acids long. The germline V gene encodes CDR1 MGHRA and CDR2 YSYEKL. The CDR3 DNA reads TGCGCCAGCAGCCAAGGTGGTAGCGGGGGAGGGACCCAGTACTTC. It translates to CASSQGGSGGGTQYF.

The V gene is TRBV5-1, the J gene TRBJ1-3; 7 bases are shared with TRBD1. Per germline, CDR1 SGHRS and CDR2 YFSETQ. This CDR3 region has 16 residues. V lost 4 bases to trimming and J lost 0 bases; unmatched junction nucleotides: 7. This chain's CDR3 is CASSQGDRSSGNTIYF. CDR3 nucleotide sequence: TGCGCCAGCAGCCAAGGGGACAGAAGCTCTGGAAACACCATATATTTT.